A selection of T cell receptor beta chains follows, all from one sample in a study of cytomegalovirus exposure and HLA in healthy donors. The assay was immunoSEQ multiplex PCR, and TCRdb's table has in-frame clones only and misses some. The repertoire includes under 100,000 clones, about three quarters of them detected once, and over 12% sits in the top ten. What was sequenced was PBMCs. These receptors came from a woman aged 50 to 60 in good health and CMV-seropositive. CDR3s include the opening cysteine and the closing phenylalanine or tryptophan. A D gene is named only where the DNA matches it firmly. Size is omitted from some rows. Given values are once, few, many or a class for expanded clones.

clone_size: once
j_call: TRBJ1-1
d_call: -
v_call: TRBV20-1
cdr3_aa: CSAIWSTEAFF
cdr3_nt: TGCAGTGCTATTTGGAGCACTGAAGCTTTCTTT

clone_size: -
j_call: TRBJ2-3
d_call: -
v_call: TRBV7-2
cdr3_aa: CASRPGGTDTQYF
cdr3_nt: TGTGCCAGCAGGCCGGGGGGCACAGATACGCAGTATTTT

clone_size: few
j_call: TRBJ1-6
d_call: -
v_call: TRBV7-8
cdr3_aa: CASSHWADSPLHF
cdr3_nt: TGTGCCAGCAGCCACTGGGCCGATTCACCCCTCCACTTT

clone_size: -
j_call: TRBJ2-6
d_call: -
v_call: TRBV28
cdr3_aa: CASSHRGGAGANVLTF
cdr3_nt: TGTGCCAGCAGTCACCGAGGGGGAGCTGGGGCCAACGTCCTGACTTTC

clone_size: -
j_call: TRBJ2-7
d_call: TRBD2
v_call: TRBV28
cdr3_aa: CASNPAGGSYEQYF
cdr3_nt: TGTGCCAGCAACCCGGCGGGGGGCTCCTACGAGCAGTACTTC

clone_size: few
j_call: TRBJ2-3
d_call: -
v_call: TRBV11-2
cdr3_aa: CASSLWLASSTDTQYF
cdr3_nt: TGTGCCAGCAGCTTATGGTTAGCGAGTAGCACAGATACGCAGTATTTT

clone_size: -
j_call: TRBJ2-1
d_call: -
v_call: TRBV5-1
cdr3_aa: CASSRTGEDPQFF
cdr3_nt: TGCGCCAGCAGCCGCACAGGGGAGGATCCCCAGTTCTTC

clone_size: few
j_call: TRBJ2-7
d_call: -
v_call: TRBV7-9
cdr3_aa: CASSSQGYEQYF
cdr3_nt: TGTGCCAGCAGCTCACAGGGCTACGAGCAGTACTTC

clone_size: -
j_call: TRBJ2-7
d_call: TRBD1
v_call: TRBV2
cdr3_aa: CASGDRAAYEQYF
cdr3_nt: TGTGCCAGCGGAGACAGGGCTGCCTACGAGCAGTACTTC

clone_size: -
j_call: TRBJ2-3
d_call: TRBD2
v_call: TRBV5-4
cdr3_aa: CASSLELAGGEKYF
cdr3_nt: TGTGCCAGCAGCTTGGAGCTAGCGGGAGGAGAGAAGTATTTT

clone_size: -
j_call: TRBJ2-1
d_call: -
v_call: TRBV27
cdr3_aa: CASSHYNEQFF
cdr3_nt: TGTGCCAGCAGTCATTACAATGAGCAGTTCTTC

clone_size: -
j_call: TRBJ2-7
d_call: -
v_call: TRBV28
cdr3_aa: CASSPGGGGNEQYF
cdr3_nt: TGTGCCAGCTCCCCCGGCGGGGGCGGCAACGAGCAGTACTTC

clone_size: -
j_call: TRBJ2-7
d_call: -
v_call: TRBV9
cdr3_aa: CASSVGPRPGQRDEQYF
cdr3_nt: TGTGCCAGCAGCGTAGGACCCAGGCCGGGACAGCGGGACGAGCAGTACTTC

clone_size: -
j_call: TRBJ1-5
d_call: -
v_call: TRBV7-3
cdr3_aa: CASSLTGQLNQPQHF
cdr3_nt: TGTGCCAGCAGCTTAACGGGGCAGCTGAATCAGCCCCAGCATTTT

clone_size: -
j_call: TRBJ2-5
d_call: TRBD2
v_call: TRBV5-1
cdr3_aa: CASSLVPREDGTQYF
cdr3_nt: TGCGCCAGCAGCTTGGTACCGCGGGAGGATGGGACCCAGTACTTC

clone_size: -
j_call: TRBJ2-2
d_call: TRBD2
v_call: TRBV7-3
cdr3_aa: CASSRTSGRAGTGELFF
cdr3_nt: TGTGCCAGCAGCCGGACTAGCGGGAGGGCCGGTACCGGGGAGCTGTTTTTT

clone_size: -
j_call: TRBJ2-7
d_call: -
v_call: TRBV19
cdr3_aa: CASSRGLLIHEQYF
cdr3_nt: TGTGCCAGCTCCCGGGGTCTCCTAATCCACGAGCAGTACTTC

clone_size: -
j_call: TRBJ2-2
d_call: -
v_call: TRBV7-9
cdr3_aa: CASSSPGGANTGELFF
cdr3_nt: TGTGCCAGCAGCTCGCCGGGGGGCGCGAACACCGGGGAGCTGTTTTTT

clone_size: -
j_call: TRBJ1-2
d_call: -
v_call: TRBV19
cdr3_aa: CASSDPGYGYTF
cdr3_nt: TGTGCCAGTAGTGACCCGGGCTATGGCTACACCTTC

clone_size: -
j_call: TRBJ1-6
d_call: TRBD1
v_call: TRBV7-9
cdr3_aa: CASSLETGVGNSPLHF
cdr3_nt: TGTGCCAGCAGCTTAGAAACAGGGGTTGGTAATTCACCCCTCCACTTT

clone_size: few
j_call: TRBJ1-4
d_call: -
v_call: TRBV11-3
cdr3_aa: CASSLATAGREKLFF
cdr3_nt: TGTGCCAGCAGCTTAGCTACAGCGGGTCGAGAAAAACTGTTTTTT

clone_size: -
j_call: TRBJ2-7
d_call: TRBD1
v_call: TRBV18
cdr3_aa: CASSALGTGGHEQYF
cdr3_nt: TGTGCCAGCTCAGCCCTGGGGACAGGGGGCCACGAGCAGTACTTC

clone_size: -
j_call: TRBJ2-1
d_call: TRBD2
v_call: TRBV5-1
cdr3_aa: CASSPQTSGTQRNEQFF
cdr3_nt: TGCGCCAGCAGCCCCCAGACTAGCGGCACCCAGAGGAATGAGCAGTTCTTC

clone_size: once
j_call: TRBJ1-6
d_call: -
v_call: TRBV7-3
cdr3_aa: CASSPGVNSPLHF
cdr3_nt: TGTGCCAGCAGCCCCGGGGTTAATTCACCCCTCCACTTT

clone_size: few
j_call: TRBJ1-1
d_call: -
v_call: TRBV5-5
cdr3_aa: CASSLSTGTEAFF
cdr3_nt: TGTGCCAGCAGCTTATCGACGGGCACTGAAGCTTTCTTT

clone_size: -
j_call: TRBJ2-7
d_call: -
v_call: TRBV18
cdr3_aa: CASSSRTGESSYEQYF
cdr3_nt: TGTGCCAGCTCATCCCGGACGGGGGAGAGCTCCTACGAGCAGTACTTC

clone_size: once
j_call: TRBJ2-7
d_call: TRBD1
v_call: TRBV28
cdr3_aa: CASSLPGQAYSYEQYF
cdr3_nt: TGTGCCAGCAGTTTACCCGGACAGGCATACTCCTACGAGCAGTACTTC

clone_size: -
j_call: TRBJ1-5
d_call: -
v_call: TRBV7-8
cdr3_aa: CASSLRRVRFNQPQHF
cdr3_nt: TGTGCCAGCAGCTTACGGAGAGTTAGATTCAATCAGCCCCAGCATTTT

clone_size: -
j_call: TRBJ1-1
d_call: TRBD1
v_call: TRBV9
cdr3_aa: CASSGGGQVNTEAFF
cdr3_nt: TGTGCCAGCAGCGGAGGGGGACAGGTGAACACTGAAGCTTTCTTT

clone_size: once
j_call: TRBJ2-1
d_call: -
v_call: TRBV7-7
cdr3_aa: CASSPSGSNEQFF
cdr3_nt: TGTGCTAGCAGCCCCTCTGGTAGCAATGAGCAGTTCTTC

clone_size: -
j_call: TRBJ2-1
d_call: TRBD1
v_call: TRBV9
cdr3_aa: CASSVAYRGLHEQFF
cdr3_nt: TGTGCCAGCAGCGTAGCCTACAGGGGGCTACATGAGCAGTTCTTC

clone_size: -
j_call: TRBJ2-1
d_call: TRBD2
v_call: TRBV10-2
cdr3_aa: CASSGLGLAGPEGSSYNEQFF
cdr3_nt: TGCGCCAGCAGTGGACTTGGACTAGCGGGACCCGAAGGGAGCTCCTACAATGAGCAGTTCTTC

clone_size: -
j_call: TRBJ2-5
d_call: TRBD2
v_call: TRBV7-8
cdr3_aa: CASSYGTSGRALKTQYF
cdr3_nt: TGTGCCAGCAGCTACGGGACTAGCGGGAGGGCCCTGAAGACCCAGTACTTC

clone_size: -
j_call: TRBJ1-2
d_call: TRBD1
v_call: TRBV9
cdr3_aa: CASSRGTGQGGYTF
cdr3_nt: TGTGCCAGCAGCAGAGGGACAGGGCAAGGAGGCTACACCTTC

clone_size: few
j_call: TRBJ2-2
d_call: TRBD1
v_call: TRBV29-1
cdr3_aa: CSVDRGQNTGELFF
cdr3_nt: TGCAGCGTCGACAGGGGACAAAACACCGGGGAGCTGTTTTTT

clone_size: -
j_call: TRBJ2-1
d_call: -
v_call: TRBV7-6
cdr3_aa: CASSHSRLGRDEQFF
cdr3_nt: TGTGCCAGCAGCCACTCACGGCTGGGCCGTGATGAGCAGTTCTTC

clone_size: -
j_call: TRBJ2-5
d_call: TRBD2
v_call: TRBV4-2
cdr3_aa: CASSQDWLAGLETQYF
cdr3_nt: TGTGCCAGCAGCCAAGATTGGCTAGCGGGATTAGAGACCCAGTACTTC

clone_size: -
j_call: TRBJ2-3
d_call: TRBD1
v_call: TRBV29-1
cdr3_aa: CSVEFEGGGTDTQYF
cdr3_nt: TGCAGCGTTGAATTTGAAGGGGGCGGAACAGATACGCAGTATTTT

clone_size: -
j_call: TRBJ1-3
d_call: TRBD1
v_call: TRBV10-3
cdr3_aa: CAIRGTGWNSSGNTIYF
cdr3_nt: TGTGCCATCAGGGGGACAGGGTGGAATTCTTCTGGAAACACCATATATTTT

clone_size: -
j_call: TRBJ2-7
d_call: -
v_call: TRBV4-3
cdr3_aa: CASSQEGRGNYEQYF
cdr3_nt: TGCGCCAGCAGCCAAGAGGGCAGGGGAAACTACGAGCAGTACTTC

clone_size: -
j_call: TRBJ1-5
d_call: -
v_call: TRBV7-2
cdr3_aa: CASSLDRVQPQHF
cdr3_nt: TGTGCCAGCAGCTTAGACAGGGTCCAGCCCCAGCATTTT

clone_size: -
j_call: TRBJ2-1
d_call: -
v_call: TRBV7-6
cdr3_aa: CASSPSIRGDNEQFF
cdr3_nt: TGTGCCAGCAGCCCCTCGATCAGGGGAGACAATGAGCAGTTCTTC

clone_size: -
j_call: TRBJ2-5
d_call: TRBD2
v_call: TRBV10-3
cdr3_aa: CAISDPGLEVETQYF
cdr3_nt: TGTGCCATCAGTGACCCGGGACTAGAAGTAGAGACCCAGTACTTC

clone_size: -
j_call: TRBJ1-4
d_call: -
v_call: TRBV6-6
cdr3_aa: CASSYSLQGDEKLFF
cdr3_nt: TGTGCCAGCAGTTACTCCCTACAGGGAGATGAAAAACTGTTTTTT

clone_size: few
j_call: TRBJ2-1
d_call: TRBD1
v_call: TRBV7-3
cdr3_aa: CASSLMRTGYNEQFF
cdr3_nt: TGTGCCAGCAGCTTAATGCGGACAGGATACAATGAGCAGTTCTTC

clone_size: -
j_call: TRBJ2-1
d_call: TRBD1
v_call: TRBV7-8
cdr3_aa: CASSPGDRGEEQFF
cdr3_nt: TGTGCCAGCAGCCCTGGGGACAGGGGAGAAGAGCAGTTCTTC

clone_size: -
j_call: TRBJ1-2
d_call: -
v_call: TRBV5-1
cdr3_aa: CASSSLGEGYTF
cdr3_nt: TGCGCCAGCAGTTCCCTAGGAGAGGGCTACACCTTC

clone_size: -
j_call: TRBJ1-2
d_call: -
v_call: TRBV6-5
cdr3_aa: CASRPTGITIGYTF
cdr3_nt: TGTGCCAGCAGACCGACGGGGATAACTATAGGCTACACCTTC

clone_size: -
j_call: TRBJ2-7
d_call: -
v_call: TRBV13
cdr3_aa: CASSLAGLRTDSYEQYF
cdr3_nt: TGTGCCAGCAGCTTGGCGGGGTTGCGAACAGACTCCTACGAGCAGTACTTC